This entry describes one T cell receptor beta chain. Its antigen is still unknown. No much larger clonotype is one base removed from it; base qualities were not supplied. From the cysteine up to the phenylalanine, the CDR3 has a length of 13 residues. Solely the CDR3 DNA is kept, with 39 bases framed from the first base. Relative to germline, V is missing 5 bases and J is missing 8 bases, with 1 base of the junction outside any gene match. CDR1 is given as ENHRY and CDR2 as SYGVKD, both from the germline V gene. Donors were healthy HIV-negative adults with no recently reported acute infections or vaccinations. All donors were Caucasian adults living in Nashville, Tennessee, USA. Magnetic negative selection was used to enrich CD4+ T cells, after which naive cells were positively selected on CD45RA and the negative fraction became the memory subset. Blood was collected by leukapheresis, and PBMCs were isolated by Ficoll-Histopaque density gradient centrifugation and then cryopreserved in liquid nitrogen vapor phase. Analytical flow cytometry was used to check the purity and quantity of each magnetically sorted T cell population. Genomic DNA was isolated from each sorted fraction and quantified by UV absorbance on a Nanodrop 2000c.

Using the deep immunoSEQ assay, TCR CDR3 regions were amplified from genomic DNA by multiplex PCR. Genomic DNA extracted from each cell subset was distributed evenly over all wells of several immunoSEQ 96-well plates, and each plate served as one replicate. For sorted subsets, approximately 200 ng of genomic DNA, equivalent to roughly 33,000 T cell genomes, went into each replicate PCR. The purified libraries were quantified using a Qubit 3.0 fluorometer, sized with a Bioanalyzer 2100, and then quantified again using the KAPA Library Quantification kit. Every immunoSEQ 96-well plate was sequenced on a dedicated single-read 150-cycle Illumina NextSeq 550 flow cell. As for the original processing: The immunoSEQ output contained only junctional sequences without quality scores, so filtering could not match that applied to full-length reads. Sequences were annotated with PyIR, a Python wrapper for IgBLAST v1.9, and V/J genes and CDR3 were assigned using IMGT germline references. Reads were filtered out if the reads had weak V/J assignments (E-value above 1e-6), no CDR3, stop codons, out-of-frame junctions, or ambiguous translated residues. V3J clonotypes were defined as sequences sharing an identical inferred V gene, J gene, and CDR3 amino acid sequence. Percentage overlap between repertoires was computed as shared unique clonotypes divided by the size of the smaller repertoire. Richness of each repertoire was evaluated using RTK rarefaction, the Chao1 estimator, and Recon v2.1 estimates of unobserved clonotypes. For all TCRbeta clonotypes obtained by the gDNA method from four donors, generation probabilities were computed with OLGA. The source is immuneACCESS, and TCRdb retained only in-frame sequences with V and J called. Part of the clones is not carried over; for the studies checked, unresolved V genes explain less than half of this, and the remainder is unexplained. Clone size and the V and J calls come from that table; the DNA yielded D and trimming. The sample table records some 350,000 clones; under 80% of these occur just once. Around a tenth of the sample is in the top ten clones.

The data derive from a study of shared clonotypes between healthy human individuals (TCRdb year 2020). As for the study more broadly: Three men and a couple of women, aged 18 to 49 years, made up the cohort. Per donor, three plates each were used for CD4 naive and CD4 memory, two for CD8 naive, and one for CD8 memory. The study deeply sequenced blood TCR repertoires of five healthy adults to estimate repertoire size and the extent of clonotype sharing between individuals. To increase sequencing depth and limit assay-specific biases, TCR repertoire library preparation and sequencing were carried out by different laboratories using diverse techniques. Between about 0.8 and 9 billion PBMCs per donor were obtained by leukapheresis.

Broad study findings and their caveats: Only blood was sampled, and tissue TCR repertoires likely differ from those in blood. Pairwise subsampling indicated that sequencing depth was expected to affect the degree of clonotype sharing among donors. Compared with non-shared clonotypes, clonotypes shared by all four sorted-subset donors had higher generation probabilities. Naive subsets generally had larger estimated clonotype richness than memory subsets did. When several donors were compared, the shared fraction of clonotypes was about 5% for naive CD4, 3.5% for naive CD8, 2.3% for memory CD4, and 0.4% for memory CD8. The small number of donors limited the genetic and exposure-history diversity represented. Rarefaction of sorted-subset datasets indicated incomplete sequencing despite the large sequencing depth.

This receptor chain uses TRBV10-3 and TRBJ2-1, with TRBD2 matching 12 junction bases. The TCR originated in a man aged 25 to 40 in good health. The specimen was memory CD4+ T cells sorted from blood. The sample's cell subset or site label, decoded: CD45RA-negative fraction. The bases are TGTGCCATCAGTCCTAGCGGGAGGGATGAGCAGTTCTTC. Its protein is CAISPSGRDEQFF.